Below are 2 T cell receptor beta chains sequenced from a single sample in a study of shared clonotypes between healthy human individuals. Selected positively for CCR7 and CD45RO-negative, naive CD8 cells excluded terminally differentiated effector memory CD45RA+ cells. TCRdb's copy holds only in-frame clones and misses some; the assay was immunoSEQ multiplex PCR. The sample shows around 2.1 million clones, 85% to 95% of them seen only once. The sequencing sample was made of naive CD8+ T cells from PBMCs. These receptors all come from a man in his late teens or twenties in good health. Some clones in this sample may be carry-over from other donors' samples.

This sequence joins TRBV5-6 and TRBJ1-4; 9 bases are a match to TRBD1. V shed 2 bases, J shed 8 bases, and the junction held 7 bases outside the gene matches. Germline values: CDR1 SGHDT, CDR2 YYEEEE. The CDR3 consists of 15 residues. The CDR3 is CASSLSTGGREKLFF. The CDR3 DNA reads TGTGCCAGCAGCTTAAGTACAGGGGGCAGAGAAAAACTGTTTTTT.

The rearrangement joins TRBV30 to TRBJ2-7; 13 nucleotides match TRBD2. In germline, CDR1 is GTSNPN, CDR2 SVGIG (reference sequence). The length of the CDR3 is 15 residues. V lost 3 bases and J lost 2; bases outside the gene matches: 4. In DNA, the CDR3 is TGTGCCTGGAGCTTGGGACTAGCGGGAACCTACGAGCAGTACTTC. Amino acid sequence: CAWSLGLAGTYEQYF. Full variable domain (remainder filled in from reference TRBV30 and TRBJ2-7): SQTIHQWPATLVQPVGSPLSLECTVEGTSNPNLYWYRQAAGRGLQLLFYSVGIGQISSEVPQNLSASRPQDRQFILSSKKLLLSDSGFYLCAWSLGLAGTYEQYFGPGTRLTVT.